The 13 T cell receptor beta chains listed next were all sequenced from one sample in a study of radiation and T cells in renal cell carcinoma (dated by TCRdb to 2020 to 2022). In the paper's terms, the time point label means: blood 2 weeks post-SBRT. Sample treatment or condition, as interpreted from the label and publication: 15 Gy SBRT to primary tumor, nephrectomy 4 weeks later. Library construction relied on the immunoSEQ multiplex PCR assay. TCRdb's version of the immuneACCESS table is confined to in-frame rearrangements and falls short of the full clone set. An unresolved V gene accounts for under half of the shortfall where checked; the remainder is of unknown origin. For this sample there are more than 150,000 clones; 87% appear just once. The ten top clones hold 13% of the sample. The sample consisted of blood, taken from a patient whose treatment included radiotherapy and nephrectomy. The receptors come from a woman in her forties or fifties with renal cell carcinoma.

Here the CDR3 DNA reads TGTGCCAGCAGGACTAGCGGGGTAGAAGAGACCCAGTACTTC. It yields the protein CASRTSGVEETQYF. V is TRBV4-2 and J is TRBJ2-5; 11 bases agree with TRBD2. V was pared by 6 bases and J by 3 bases, with 3 bases of the junction left unmatched. Per germline, CDR1 LGHNA and CDR2 YNFKEQ. The CDR3 has 14 amino acids.

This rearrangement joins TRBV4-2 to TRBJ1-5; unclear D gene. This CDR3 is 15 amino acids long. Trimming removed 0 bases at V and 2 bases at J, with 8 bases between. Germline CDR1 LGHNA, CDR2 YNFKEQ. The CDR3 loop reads CASSQDSRGNQPQHF. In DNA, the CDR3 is TGTGCCAGCAGCCAAGATAGTAGAGGCAATCAGCCCCAGCATTTT.

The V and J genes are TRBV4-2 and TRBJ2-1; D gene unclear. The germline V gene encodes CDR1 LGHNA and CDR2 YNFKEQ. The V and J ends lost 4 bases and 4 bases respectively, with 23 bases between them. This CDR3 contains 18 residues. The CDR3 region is CASSLPLRGNRLYNEQFF. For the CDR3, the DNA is TGTGCCAGCAGCCTCCCCCTGCGCGGAAATCGTTTGTACAATGAGCAGTTCTTC.

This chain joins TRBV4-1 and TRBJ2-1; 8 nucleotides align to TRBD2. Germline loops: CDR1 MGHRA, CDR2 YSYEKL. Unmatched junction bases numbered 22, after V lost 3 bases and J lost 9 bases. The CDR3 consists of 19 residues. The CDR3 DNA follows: TGCGCCAGCAGCCAGCAAGAGGGAAGCGGGGGCCGCCCAAACACTGAGCAGTTCTTC. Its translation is CASSQQEGSGGRPNTEQFF.

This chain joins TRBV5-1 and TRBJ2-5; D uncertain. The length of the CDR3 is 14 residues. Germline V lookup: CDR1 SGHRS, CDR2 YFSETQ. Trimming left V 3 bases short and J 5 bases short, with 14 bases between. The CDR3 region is CASSWNMAWETQYF. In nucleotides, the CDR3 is TGCGCCAGCAGCTGGAACATGGCCTGGGAGACCCAGTACTTC.

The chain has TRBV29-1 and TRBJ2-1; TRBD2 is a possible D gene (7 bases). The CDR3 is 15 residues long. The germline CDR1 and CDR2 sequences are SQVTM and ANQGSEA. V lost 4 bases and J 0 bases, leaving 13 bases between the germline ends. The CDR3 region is CSVGGGRSSYNEQFF. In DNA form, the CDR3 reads TGCAGCGTTGGGGGGGGGCGCAGCTCCTACAATGAGCAGTTCTTC.

This chain's CDR3 is CASSEETGNTIYF. The CDR3 bases are TGTGCCAGCAGCGAGGAGACAGGAAACACCATATATTTT. The rearrangement links TRBV9 to TRBJ1-3; D ambiguous. Germline V gene lookup returns CDR1 SGDLS and CDR2 YYNGEE. The ends were cut back, 3 bases at V and 4 bases at J, with 8 bases in the middle. The CDR3 covers 13 residues.

The CDR3 is CASSVFGNQPQHF. In nucleotides, the CDR3 is TGTGCCAGCAGTGTATTCGGCAATCAGCCCCAGCATTTT. This chain links TRBV6-1 with TRBJ1-5; no reliable D call. The CDR3 is made up of 13 amino acids. V lost 4 bases and J lost 2, with 6 bases in between. The germline V gene has CDR1 MNHNS and CDR2 SASEGT.

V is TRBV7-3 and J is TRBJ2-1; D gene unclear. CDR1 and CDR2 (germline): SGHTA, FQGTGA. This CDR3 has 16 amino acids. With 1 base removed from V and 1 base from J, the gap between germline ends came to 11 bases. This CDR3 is CASSLNELSSYNEQFF. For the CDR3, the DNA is TGTGCCAGCAGCTTAAATGAGCTGAGTTCCTACAATGAGCAGTTCTTC.

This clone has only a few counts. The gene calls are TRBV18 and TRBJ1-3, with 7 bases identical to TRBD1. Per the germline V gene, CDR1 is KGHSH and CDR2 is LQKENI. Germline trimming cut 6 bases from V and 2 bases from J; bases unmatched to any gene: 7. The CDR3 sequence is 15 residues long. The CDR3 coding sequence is TGTGCCAGCTCCCCCCAGGGGGGGCCTGGAAACACCATATATTTT. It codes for CASSPQGGPGNTIYF.

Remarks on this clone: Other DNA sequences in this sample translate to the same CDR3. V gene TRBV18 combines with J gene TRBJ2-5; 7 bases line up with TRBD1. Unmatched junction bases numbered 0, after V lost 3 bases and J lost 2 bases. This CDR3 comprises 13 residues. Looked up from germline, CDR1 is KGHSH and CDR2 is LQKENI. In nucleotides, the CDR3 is TGTGCCAGCTCACCGGGACAGCAAGAGACCCAGTACTTC. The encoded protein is CASSPGQQETQYF.

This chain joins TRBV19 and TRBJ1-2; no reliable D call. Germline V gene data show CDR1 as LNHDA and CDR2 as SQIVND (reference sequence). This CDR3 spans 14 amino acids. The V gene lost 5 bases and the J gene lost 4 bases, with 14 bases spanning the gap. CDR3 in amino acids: CASSPGFPGYGYTF. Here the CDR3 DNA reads TGTGCCAGTAGTCCAGGATTCCCGGGCTATGGCTACACCTTC.

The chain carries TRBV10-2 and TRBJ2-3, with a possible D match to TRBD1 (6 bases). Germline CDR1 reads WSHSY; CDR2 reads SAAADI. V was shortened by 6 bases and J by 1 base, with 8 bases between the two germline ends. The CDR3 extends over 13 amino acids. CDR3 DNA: TGCGCCAGCAGGGGGGCAGGCACAGATACGCAGTATTTT. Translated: CASRGAGTDTQYF.